The source of this TCR beta chain is a study of beta chain features in type 1 diabetes. The entirety of the isolated RNA underwent reverse transcription, so expressed TCRB transcripts were sequenced. The assay was immunoSEQ multiplex PCR, and TCRdb's table has in-frame clones only and misses some. The sample lists roughly 610,000 clones; 15% were seen once. Germline V gene lookup returns CDR1 SGHRS and CDR2 YFSETQ. Trimming took 2 bases from V and 8 from J; bases not matched to a gene: 11. CDR3 length: 16 residues. Only a few counts were recorded for this clone. The antigen is not known. Notes on the study in general: Naive, central memory and Treg TCRB repertoires appeared more alike in patients than in healthy donors.

This clonotype was sampled from a man between 18 and 29 years old in good health. The V call is TRBV5-1, the J call TRBJ2-1; TRBD1 matches at 9 bases. Specimen: naive CD4+ T cells from blood. CDR3 amino acids: CASSLGLNRGQDEQFF. The CDR3 nucleotides read TGCGCCAGCAGCTTAGGTCTGAACAGGGGGCAGGATGAGCAGTTCTTC. The variable domain in full, completed from reference TRBV5-1 and TRBJ2-1, reads KAGVTQTPRYLIKTRGQQVTLSCSPISGHRSVSWYQQTPGQGLQFLFEYFSETQRNKGNFPGRFSGRQFSNSRSEMNVSTLELGDSALYLCASSLGLNRGQDEQFFGPGTRLTVL.